Shown below are 16 T cell receptor beta chains from a single sample sequenced in a study of blood T cell repertoires in COVID-19. Only in-frame clones appear in the TCRdb table, and some are missing; sequencing was by immunoSEQ multiplex PCR. The profile shows under 250,000 clones, approximately 89% of them singletons. Sequenced input: PBMCs or T cells enriched from blood (not recorded which). These receptor sequences come from a woman between 25 and 40 years old who had been exposed to COVID-19.

The chain links TRBV19 to TRBJ2-2; 8 bases fit TRBD1. The germline V gene encodes CDR1 LNHDA and CDR2 SQIVND (reference sequence). After removal of 5 bases from V and 8 bases from J, the junction contained 4 bases not matched to a gene. This CDR3 contains 13 residues. CDR3 bases: TGTGCCAGTAGTGTTACAGGGGGAGGGGAGCTGTTTTTT. Protein sequence: CASSVTGGGELFF. Using reference TRBV19 and TRBJ2-2 for the parts outside the CDR3, the full variable domain is DGGITQSPKYLFRKEGQNVTLSCEQNLNHDAMYWYRQDPGQGLRLIYYSQIVNDFQKGDIAEGYSVSREKKESFPLTVTSAQKNPTAFYLCASSVTGGGELFFGEGSRLTVL.

The rearrangement links TRBV30 to TRBJ1-2, with 7 bases identical to TRBD1. CDR3 length: 15 residues. V dropped 0 bases and J dropped 2; count of bases not matched to a gene: 6. The germline V gene has CDR1 GTSNPN and CDR2 SVGIG (reference sequence). The CDR3 DNA follows: TGTGCCTGGAGTGTAGGGGGACAGCCGAACTATGGCTACACCTTC. Translation: CAWSVGGQPNYGYTF. Full variable domain (remainder filled in from reference TRBV30 and TRBJ1-2): SQTIHQWPATLVQPVGSPLSLECTVEGTSNPNLYWYRQAAGRGLQLLFYSVGIGQISSEVPQNLSASRPQDRQFILSSKKLLLSDSGFYLCAWSVGGQPNYGYTFGSGTRLTVV.

This clone was recorded a few times. The J gene is TRBJ2-1, the V gene TRBV10-1; no definite D call. Germline V gives CDR1 WNHNN, CDR2 SYGVQD (reference sequence). CDR3 size: 13 residues. V lost 3 bases to trimming and J lost 8 bases, with 11 bases between them. CDR3 nucleotides: TGCGCCAGCAGTGATAACAGTAAAGATGAGCAGTTCTTC. The encoded protein is CASSDNSKDEQFF.

The chain carries TRBV9 and TRBJ2-2, with 7 positions matching TRBD2. With V trimmed by 0 bases and J by 7 bases, 9 bases remained unmatched. Germline-derived CDR1 and CDR2 are SGDLS and YYNGEE. CDR3 length equals 16 residues. The CDR3 here is CASSVGGREYSGELFF. The CDR3 nucleotides read TGTGCCAGCAGCGTAGGTGGGAGGGAATACAGCGGGGAGCTGTTTTTT.

This chain links TRBV9 with TRBJ2-3, with D unclear. The CDR3 is 14 residues long. Germline CDR1 and CDR2: SGDLS and YYNGEE. The V and J ends lost 0 bases and 3 bases respectively, with 8 bases between them. CDR3: CASSVAPVTDTQYF. In DNA, the CDR3 is TGTGCCAGCAGCGTAGCTCCTGTAACAGATACGCAGTATTTT.

This rearrangement joins TRBV2 to TRBJ2-3, with D maybe TRBD2 (5 bases). The CDR3 contains 16 residues. Deletions cut 4 bases from V and 5 bases from J, with 19 bases between. The germline gives CDR1 SNHLY, CDR2 FYNNEI. The CDR3 DNA follows: TGTGCCAGCAGTGCTTTTGAGCGGCCCCCCGAAGATACGCAGTATTTT. Its protein is CASSAFERPPEDTQYF.

This chain links TRBV5-4 with TRBJ2-2; 13 bases are a match to TRBD2. The trim removed 5 bases at V and 6 bases at J, leaving 10 bases unmatched. The CDR3 is 17 residues long. Germline V gives CDR1 SGHNT, CDR2 YYREEE (reference sequence). The CDR3 DNA is TGTGCCAGCAGTCTGCCCGGACTAGCGGGAGTTGCCGGGGAGCTGTTTTTT. Translation: CASSLPGLAGVAGELFF.

This chain uses TRBV30 with TRBJ2-3, with D tentatively TRBD1 (6 bases). The CDR3 has 16 residues. Germline CDR1 reads GTSNPN; CDR2 reads SVGIG (reference sequence). Trimming cost V 0 bases and J 2 bases, with 15 bases left between them. CDR3 loop: CAWSVLQGLLTDTQYF. CDR3 bases: TGTGCCTGGAGTGTACTCCAGGGGCTCCTCACAGATACGCAGTATTTT.

This clone was detected only once. This chain uses TRBV11-2 with TRBJ1-2; 7 bases map to TRBD1. This CDR3 is 15 amino acids long. Germline CDR1 and CDR2: SGHAT and FQNNGV. After removal of 1 base from V and 2 bases from J, the junction contained 4 bases not matched to a gene. CDR3 protein: CASSLVGGQNYGYTF. The CDR3 bases are TGTGCCAGCAGCTTAGTGGGGGGACAGAACTATGGCTACACCTTC.

The chain couples TRBV6-5 to TRBJ1-1, with D possibly matching TRBD1 (6 bases). CDR3 length equals 14 residues. The V end was cut by 6 bases, the J end by 7 bases, with 18 bases between. Germline-derived CDR1 and CDR2 are MNHEY and SVGAGI. This CDR3 reads CASSYAGEYGEAFF. CDR3 coding DNA: TGTGCCAGCAGCTACGCAGGGGAGTATGGTGAAGCTTTCTTT.

The chain recombines TRBV18 with TRBJ2-2, with 12 positions matching TRBD2. Germline V lookup: CDR1 KGHSH, CDR2 LQKENI. The CDR3 contains 16 residues. V lost 5 bases, J lost 0 bases, and 1 base stayed unmatched. The CDR3 spells CASSRTSGANTGELFF. CDR3 in DNA: TGTGCCAGCTCAAGGACTAGCGGGGCGAACACCGGGGAGCTGTTTTTT.

This sequence joins TRBV28 and TRBJ1-2; 10 bases are shared with TRBD1. Germline lookup yields CDR1 MDHEN and CDR2 SYDVKM. The CDR3 runs to 14 residues. V was clipped by 6 bases and J by 5 bases; unmatched bases: 6. The CDR3 loop is CASRWTGGPYGYTF. The DNA for the CDR3 is TGTGCCAGCAGGTGGACAGGGGGTCCTTATGGCTACACCTTC.

The chain recombines TRBV5-4 with TRBJ2-1; D is unclear. The CDR3 sequence is 16 residues long. V dropped 1 base and J dropped 0 bases, with 11 bases sitting between them. CDR1 is SGHNT, CDR2 YYREEE, per germline (reference sequence). The DNA for the CDR3 is TGTGCCAGCAGCTTGTCGGCGGCTACCTCCTACAATGAGCAGTTCTTC. The encoded protein is CASSLSAATSYNEQFF.

This chain links TRBV4-1 with TRBJ1-2; 8 positions agree with TRBD1. V dropped 4 bases and J dropped 4; count of bases not matched to a gene: 11. Looked up from germline, CDR1 is MGHRA and CDR2 is YSYEKL. This CDR3 has 16 residues. Here the CDR3 DNA reads TGCGCCAGCAGCCGCTATAGTCAGGGGGCTGGCTATGGCTACACCTTC. As protein: CASSRYSQGAGYGYTF.

J is TRBJ2-7 and V is TRBV29-1; TRBD1 aligns across 10 bases. The CDR3 is 14 amino acids. Germline-derived CDR1 and CDR2 are SQVTM and ANQGSEA. Trimming cost V 6 bases and J 2 bases; bases outside gene matches: 7. The CDR3 DNA sequence: TGCAGCGTGAGATCCGGGACAGGGGCCTACGAGCAGTACTTC. Translation: CSVRSGTGAYEQYF.

The chain has TRBV11-2 and TRBJ2-5; 8 nucleotides agree with TRBD2. Germline CDR1 is SGHAT and CDR2 is FQNNGV. V dropped 4 bases and J dropped 2; count of bases not matched to a gene: 6. This CDR3 region has 15 residues. The DNA for the CDR3 is TGTGCCAGCAGCTCAATACGGGGGGGGCAAGAGACCCAGTACTTC. Residues: CASSSIRGGQETQYF.